A selection of T cell receptor beta chains follows, all from one sample in a study of blood T cell repertoires in COVID-19. TCRdb keeps only in-frame clones here, not all; method: immunoSEQ multiplex PCR. The table records about 65,000 clones, 85% to 95% of them present only once. The sample consisted of peripheral blood. These receptors were obtained from a man between 65 and 79 years old with active COVID-19. Each CDR3 is given with its conserved first and last residue. The D gene is left open where the match is weak. The size field is filled for only some rows; it gives once, few, many or a size class.

d_gene: TRBD1
abundance: NA
v_gene: TRBV5-1
j_gene: TRBJ2-5
CDR3aa: CASSSGQTQETQYF
CDR3nt: TGCGCCAGCAGCTCGGGACAGACTCAAGAGACCCAGTACTTC

d_gene: TRBD2
abundance: NA
v_gene: TRBV13
j_gene: TRBJ2-3
CDR3aa: CASSLSSGTRGGTDTQYF
CDR3nt: TGTGCCAGCAGCTTAAGTTCGGGGACTAGAGGAGGTACAGATACGCAGTATTTT

d_gene: NA
abundance: NA
v_gene: TRBV5-6
j_gene: TRBJ1-6
CDR3aa: CASRAVDNSPLHF
CDR3nt: TGTGCCAGCAGGGCGGTGGATAATTCACCCCTCCACTTT

d_gene: NA
abundance: NA
v_gene: TRBV21-1
j_gene: TRBJ1-4
CDR3aa: CASPKRANNEKLFF
CDR3nt: TGTGCCAGCCCCAAGAGGGCTAATAATGAAAAACTGTTTTTT

d_gene: TRBD1
abundance: NA
v_gene: TRBV3-1/TRBV3-2
j_gene: TRBJ1-2
CDR3aa: CASSQEGGEGQLYTF
CDR3nt: TGTGCCAGCAGCCAAGAAGGGGGTGAGGGACAGCTCTACACCTTC

d_gene: NA
abundance: NA
v_gene: TRBV19
j_gene: TRBJ1-5
CDR3aa: CASSSNPLAGGNQPQHF
CDR3nt: TGTGCCAGTAGTTCTAATCCCCTAGCAGGGGGCAATCAGCCCCAGCATTTT

d_gene: NA
abundance: NA
v_gene: TRBV5-1
j_gene: TRBJ2-2
CDR3aa: CASSFDTNTGELFF
CDR3nt: TGCGCCAGCAGCTTTGACACCAACACCGGGGAGCTGTTTTTT

d_gene: NA
abundance: NA
v_gene: TRBV6-2/TRBV6-3
j_gene: TRBJ2-7
CDR3aa: CASSQWDGGSYEQYF
CDR3nt: TGTGCCAGCAGCCAATGGGACGGGGGCTCCTACGAGCAGTACTTC

d_gene: TRBD1
abundance: NA
v_gene: TRBV6-6
j_gene: TRBJ2-2
CDR3aa: CASSYFPTGTTGELFF
CDR3nt: TGTGCCAGCAGTTACTTCCCGACAGGGACAACCGGGGAGCTGTTTTTT

d_gene: TRBD1
abundance: NA
v_gene: TRBV6-6
j_gene: TRBJ2-7
CDR3aa: CASSLGQGGTYEQYF
CDR3nt: TGTGCCAGCAGCCTTGGACAGGGCGGAACCTACGAGCAGTACTTC

d_gene: TRBD2
abundance: once
v_gene: TRBV19
j_gene: TRBJ2-1
CDR3aa: CATTGSSGGLLEQFF
CDR3nt: TGTGCCACCACGGGGTCTAGCGGGGGGTTACTTGAGCAGTTCTTC

d_gene: NA
abundance: NA
v_gene: TRBV18
j_gene: TRBJ1-1
CDR3aa: CASSPPSGRGNTEAFF
CDR3nt: TGTGCCAGCTCACCACCGTCGGGCAGGGGAAACACTGAAGCTTTCTTT

d_gene: TRBD1
abundance: NA
v_gene: TRBV6-6
j_gene: TRBJ2-7
CDR3aa: CASSYEQGNAREQYF
CDR3nt: TGTGCCAGCAGTTATGAACAGGGGAATGCGCGGGAGCAGTACTTC

d_gene: TRBD1
abundance: NA
v_gene: TRBV10-3
j_gene: TRBJ2-3
CDR3aa: CAIRITGDLGTDTQYF
CDR3nt: TGTGCCATCAGGATTACAGGGGATTTGGGGACAGATACGCAGTATTTT

d_gene: NA
abundance: NA
v_gene: TRBV5-6
j_gene: TRBJ1-6
CDR3aa: CASSLVQGYNSPLHF
CDR3nt: TGTGCCAGCAGCTTAGTCCAGGGATATAATTCACCCCTCCACTTT

d_gene: TRBD1
abundance: NA
v_gene: TRBV10-3
j_gene: TRBJ1-2
CDR3aa: CAIRVRDRDGYTF
CDR3nt: TGTGCCATCAGAGTACGGGACAGGGATGGCTACACCTTC